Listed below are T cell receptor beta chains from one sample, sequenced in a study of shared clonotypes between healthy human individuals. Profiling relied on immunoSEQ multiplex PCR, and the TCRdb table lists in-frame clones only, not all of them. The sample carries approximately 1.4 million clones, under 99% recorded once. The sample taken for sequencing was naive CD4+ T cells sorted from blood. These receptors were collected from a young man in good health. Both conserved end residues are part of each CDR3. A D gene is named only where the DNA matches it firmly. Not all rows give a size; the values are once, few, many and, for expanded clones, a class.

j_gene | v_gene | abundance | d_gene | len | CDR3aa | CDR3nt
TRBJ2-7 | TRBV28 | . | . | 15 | CASRMTDYASYEQYF | TGTGCCAGCAGGATGACGGATTACGCCTCCTACGAGCAGTACTTC
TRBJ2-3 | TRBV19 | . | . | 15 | CASSIMRASTDTQYF | TGTGCCAGTAGTATAATGAGAGCTAGCACAGATACGCAGTATTTT
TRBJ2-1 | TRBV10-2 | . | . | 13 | CATGTRGGNEQFF | TGCGCCACCGGGACCCGGGGCGGCAATGAGCAGTTCTTC
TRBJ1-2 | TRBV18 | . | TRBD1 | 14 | CASSPTGDNYGYTF | TGTGCCAGCTCACCTACAGGGGACAACTATGGCTACACCTTC
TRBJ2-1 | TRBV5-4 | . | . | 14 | CASSPNLNYNEQFF | TGTGCCAGCAGCCCCAACTTAAACTACAATGAGCAGTTCTTC
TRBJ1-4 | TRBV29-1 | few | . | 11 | CSGRKDEKLFF | TGCAGCGGAAGAAAGGATGAAAAACTGTTTTTT
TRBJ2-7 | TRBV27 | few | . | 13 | CASSRGGIYEQYF | TGTGCCAGCAGTCGAGGGGGGATCTACGAGCAGTACTTC
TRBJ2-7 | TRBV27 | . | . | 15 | CASSFVPGSTYEQYF | TGTGCCAGCAGTTTTGTGCCAGGGTCTACCTACGAGCAGTACTTC
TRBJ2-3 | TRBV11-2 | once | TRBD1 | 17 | CASSLDPWDRGSDTQYF | TGTGCCAGCAGCTTAGATCCGTGGGACAGGGGTTCAGATACGCAGTATTTT
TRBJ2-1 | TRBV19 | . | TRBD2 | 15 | CASSSTSGLYNEQFF | TGTGCCAGTAGCTCGACTAGCGGACTGTACAATGAGCAGTTCTTC
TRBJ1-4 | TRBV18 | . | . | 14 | CASSRTATNEKLFF | TGTGCCAGCTCACGGACAGCAACTAATGAAAAACTGTTTTTT
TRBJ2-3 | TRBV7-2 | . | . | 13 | CASSLDRPDTQYF | TGTGCCAGCAGCTTAGACCGACCGGATACGCAGTATTTT
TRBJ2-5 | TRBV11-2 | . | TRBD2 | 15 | CASSSGGYGQETQYF | TGTGCCAGCAGCTCGGGGGGGTATGGTCAAGAGACCCAGTACTTC
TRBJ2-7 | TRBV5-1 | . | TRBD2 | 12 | CASSREGLEQYF | TGCGCCAGCAGCCGGGAGGGACTCGAGCAGTACTTC
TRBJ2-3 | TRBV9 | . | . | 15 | CASSSPRRGTDTQYF | TGTGCCAGCAGCTCTCCCCGAAGAGGGACAGATACGCAGTATTTT
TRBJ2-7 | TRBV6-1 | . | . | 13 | CASSAGHWGEQYF | TGTGCCAGCAGTGCGGGCCATTGGGGCGAGCAGTACTTC
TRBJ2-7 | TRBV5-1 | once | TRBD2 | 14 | CASSLDAGRGEQCF | TGCGCCAGCAGCTTGGACGCCGGGAGGGGGGAGCAGTGCTTC
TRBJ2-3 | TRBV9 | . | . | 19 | CASSPRVGARINLGDTQYF | TGTGCCAGCAGCCCCCGGGTGGGGGCGCGTATTAACTTAGGGGATACGCAGTATTTT
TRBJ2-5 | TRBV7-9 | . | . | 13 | CASSWPDRETQYF | TGTGCCAGCAGCTGGCCGGATCGGGAGACCCAGTACTTC
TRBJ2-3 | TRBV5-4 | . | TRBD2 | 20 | CASSLAPGLAGGVGTDTQYF | TGTGCCAGCAGCCTTGCACCGGGACTAGCGGGAGGGGTGGGCACAGATACGCAGTATTTT
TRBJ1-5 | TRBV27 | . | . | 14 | CASSITDGNQPQHF | TGTGCCAGCAGCATCACGGACGGCAATCAGCCCCAGCATTTT
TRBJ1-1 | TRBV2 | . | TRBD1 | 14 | CASSDRQGNTEAFF | TGTGCCAGCAGTGACCGACAGGGAAACACTGAAGCTTTCTTT
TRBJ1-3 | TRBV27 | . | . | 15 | CASSYSASSGNTIYF | TGTGCCAGCAGTTACAGCGCATCCTCTGGAAACACCATATATTTT
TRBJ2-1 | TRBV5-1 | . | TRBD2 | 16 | CASTLIAGGSLNEQFF | TGCGCCAGCACCCTGATAGCGGGAGGCAGTTTGAATGAGCAGTTCTTC
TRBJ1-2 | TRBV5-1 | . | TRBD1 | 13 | CASSPSGGDGYTF | TGCGCCAGCAGCCCGTCAGGGGGTGACGGCTACACCTTC
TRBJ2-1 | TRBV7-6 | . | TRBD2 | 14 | CASSSGLAANEQFF | TGTGCCAGCAGCTCGGGACTAGCGGCCAATGAGCAGTTCTTC
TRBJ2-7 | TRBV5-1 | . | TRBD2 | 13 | CASSAGVSYEQYF | TGCGCCAGCAGCGCGGGAGTTTCCTACGAGCAGTACTTC
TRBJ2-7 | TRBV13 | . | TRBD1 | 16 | CASSLGWDSGTYEQYF | TGTGCCAGCAGCTTAGGATGGGACAGCGGAACCTACGAGCAGTACTTC
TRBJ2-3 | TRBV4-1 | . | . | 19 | CASSQPGVESQKLGDTQYF | TGCGCCAGCAGCCAGCCGGGGGTGGAGTCGCAGAAACTTGGCGATACGCAGTATTTT
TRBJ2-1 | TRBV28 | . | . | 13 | CASSSGQYNEQFF | TGTGCCAGCAGTTCAGGACAGTACAATGAGCAGTTCTTC
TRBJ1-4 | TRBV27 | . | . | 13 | CASSSAEGEKLFF | TGTGCCAGCAGTTCCGCCGAGGGAGAAAAACTGTTTTTT
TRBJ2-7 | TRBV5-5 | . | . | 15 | CASSFPGAGTYEQYF | TGTGCCAGCAGTTTCCCCGGGGCGGGAACCTACGAGCAGTACTTC
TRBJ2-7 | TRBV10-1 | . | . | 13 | CASSESEGNEQYF | TGCGCCAGCAGTGAGTCTGAAGGGAACGAGCAGTACTTC
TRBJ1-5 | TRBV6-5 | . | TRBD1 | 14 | CASKLQGTNQPQHF | TGTGCCAGCAAACTACAGGGGACAAATCAGCCCCAGCATTTT
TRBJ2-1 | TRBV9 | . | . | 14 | CASTQGGSYNEQFF | TGTGCCAGCACCCAGGGGGGGTCCTACAATGAGCAGTTCTTC
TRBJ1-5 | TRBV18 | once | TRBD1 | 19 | CASSPLGQRGTGSNQPQHF | TGTGCCAGCTCACCACTGGGACAGAGGGGGACGGGGAGCAATCAGCCCCAGCATTTT
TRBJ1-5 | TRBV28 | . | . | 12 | CASSLSGRPQHF | TGTGCCAGCAGCCTAAGTGGGAGGCCCCAGCATTTT
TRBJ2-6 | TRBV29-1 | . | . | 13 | CSVRIAGANVLTF | TGCAGCGTAAGAATAGCGGGGGCCAACGTCCTGACTTTC
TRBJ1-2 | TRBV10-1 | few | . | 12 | CASSDHGTGYTF | TGCGCCAGCAGTGACCACGGAACTGGCTACACCTTC
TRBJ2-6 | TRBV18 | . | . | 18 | CASSPTRMNYSGANVLTF | TGTGCCAGCTCACCAACTCGGATGAACTACTCTGGGGCCAACGTCCTGACTTTC
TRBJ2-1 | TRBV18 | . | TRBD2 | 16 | CASSPTPAGGSGEQFF | TGTGCCAGCTCACCCACACCGGCGGGAGGGTCTGGGGAGCAGTTCTTC
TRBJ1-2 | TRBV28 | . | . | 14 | CASTPPRDNYGYTF | TGTGCCAGCACCCCCCCGCGGGACAACTATGGCTACACCTTC
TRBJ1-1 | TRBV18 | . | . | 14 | CASSPGQSNTEAFF | TGTGCCAGCTCACCGGGACAATCGAACACTGAAGCTTTCTTT
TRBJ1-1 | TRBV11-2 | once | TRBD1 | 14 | CASSLGTGTGFAFF | TGTGCCAGCAGCTTAGGGACCGGGACAGGGTTTGCTTTCTTT
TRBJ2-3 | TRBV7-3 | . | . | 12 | CASSQDADTQYF | TGTGCCAGCAGCCAAGATGCGGATACGCAGTATTTT
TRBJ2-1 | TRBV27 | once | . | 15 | CASSSLGSYVNEQFF | TGTGCCAGCAGTTCCCTCGGGAGCTATGTCAATGAGCAGTTCTTC
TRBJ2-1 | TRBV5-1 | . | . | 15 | CASSSFRGEHNEQFF | TGCGCCAGCAGCTCGTTCAGGGGGGAACACAATGAGCAGTTCTTC
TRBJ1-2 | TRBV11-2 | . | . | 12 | CASSSRNYGYTF | TGTGCCAGCAGCTCCCGAAACTATGGCTACACCTTC
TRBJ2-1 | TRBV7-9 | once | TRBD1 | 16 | CASSTTGQGARNEQFF | TGTGCCAGCAGCACCACGGGACAGGGGGCTAGAAATGAGCAGTTCTTC
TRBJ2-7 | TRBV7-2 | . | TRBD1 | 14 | CASSSDRSSYEQYF | TGTGCCAGCAGCTCGGACAGGAGCTCCTACGAGCAGTACTTC
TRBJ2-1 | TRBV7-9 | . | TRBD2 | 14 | CASSLGTRNSEQFF | TGTGCCAGCAGCTTAGGGACTAGGAATTCCGAGCAGTTCTTC
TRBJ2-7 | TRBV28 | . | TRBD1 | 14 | CASGIYRGKHEQYF | TGTGCCAGCGGAATTTACAGGGGGAAGCACGAGCAGTACTTC
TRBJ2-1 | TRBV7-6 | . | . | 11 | CASRRGDEQFF | TGTGCCAGCCGCCGCGGGGATGAGCAGTTCTTC